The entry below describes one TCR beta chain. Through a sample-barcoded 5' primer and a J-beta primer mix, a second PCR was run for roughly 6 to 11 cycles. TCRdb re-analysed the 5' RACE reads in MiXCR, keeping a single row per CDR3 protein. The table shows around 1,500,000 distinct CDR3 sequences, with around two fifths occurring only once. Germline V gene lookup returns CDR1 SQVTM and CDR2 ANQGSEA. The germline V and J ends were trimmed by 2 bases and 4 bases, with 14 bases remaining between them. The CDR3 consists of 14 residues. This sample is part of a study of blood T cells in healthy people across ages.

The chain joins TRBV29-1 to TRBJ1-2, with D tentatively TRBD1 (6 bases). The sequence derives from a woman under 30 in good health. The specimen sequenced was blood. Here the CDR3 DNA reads TGCAGCGTTGAATCGGACAGTGATTTCTATGGCTACACCTTC. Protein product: CSVESDSDFYGYTF.